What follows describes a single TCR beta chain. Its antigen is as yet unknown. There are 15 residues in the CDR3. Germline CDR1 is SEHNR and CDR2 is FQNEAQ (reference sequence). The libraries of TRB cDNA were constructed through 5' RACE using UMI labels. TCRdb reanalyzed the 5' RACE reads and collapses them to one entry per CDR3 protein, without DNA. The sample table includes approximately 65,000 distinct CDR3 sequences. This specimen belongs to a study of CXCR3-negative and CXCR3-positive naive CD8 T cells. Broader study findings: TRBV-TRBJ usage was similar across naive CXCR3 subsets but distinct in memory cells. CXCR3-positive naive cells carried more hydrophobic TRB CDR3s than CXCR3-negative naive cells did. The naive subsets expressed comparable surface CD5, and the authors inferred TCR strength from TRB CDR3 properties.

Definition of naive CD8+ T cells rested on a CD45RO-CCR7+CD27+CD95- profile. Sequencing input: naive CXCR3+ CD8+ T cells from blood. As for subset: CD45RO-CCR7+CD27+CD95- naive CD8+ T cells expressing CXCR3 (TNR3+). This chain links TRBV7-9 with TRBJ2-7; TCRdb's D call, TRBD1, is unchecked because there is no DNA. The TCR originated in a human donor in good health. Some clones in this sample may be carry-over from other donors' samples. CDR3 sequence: CASSPFPGASYEQYF.